These 8 T cell receptor beta chains originate from one sample sequenced in a study of CD8 T cells in ankylosing spondylitis. TCRdb passed the 5' RACE reads through MiXCR, listing each CDR3 protein once. The sample contains fewer than 450,000 distinct CDR3 sequences, 17% of which appear only once. These receptors are not linked to any known antigen. The study, taken as a whole, reports: For ankylosing spondylitis blood, a TCR beta motif of fewer than 10 highly homologous variants appeared characteristic.

The source material was blood, either unsorted or a sorted T cell fraction (not recorded which). Receptors were obtained from a male donor with ankylosing spondylitis.

V usage is TRBV20-1 and J usage is TRBJ2-3; 10 bases are a match to TRBD2. This CDR3 spans 14 amino acids. In germline, CDR1 is DFQATT, CDR2 SNEGSKA (reference sequence). The V gene end was trimmed by 1 base and the J gene end by 6 bases; junction bases not matched to a gene: 4. CDR3 sequence reads: CSARGLAGWDTQYF. In DNA form, the CDR3 reads TGCAGTGCTAGAGGACTAGCGGGCTGGGATACGCAGTATTTT.

This clonotype showed up just a few times. The chain joins TRBV6-1 to TRBJ2-7; 7 nucleotides line up with TRBD2. CDR1 and CDR2 (germline): MNHNS, SASEGT. The CDR3 extends over 14 amino acids. The junction had 11 bases not matched to a gene; V was cut back by 8 bases and J by 4 bases. In nucleotides, the CDR3 is TGTGCCAGCCTATTAGCGGGCGGACGGTACGAGCAGTACTTC. Residues: CASLLAGGRYEQYF.

This rearrangement joins TRBV20-1 to TRBJ2-7; D ambiguous. Per germline, CDR1 DFQATT and CDR2 SNEGSKA (reference sequence). The V end lost 0 bases, the J end lost 3 bases, and 9 bases lay between the germline ends. The CDR3 has 13 residues. Written as DNA, the CDR3 is TGCAGTGCTAGAGATCGTGGCAACTACGAGCAGTACTTC. It translates to CSARDRGNYEQYF.

This chain uses TRBV20-1 with TRBJ1-1; D is uncertain. Germline assignment: CDR1 DFQATT and CDR2 SNEGSKA (reference sequence). The CDR3 loop spans 14 amino acids. Trimming took off 1 base at V and 1 base at J, with 10 bases between the two ends. CDR3 sequence reads: CSARVVSGNTEAFF. Written as DNA, the CDR3 is TGCAGTGCTAGAGTCGTATCGGGGAACACTGAAGCTTTCTTT.

The chain carries TRBV10-1 and TRBJ2-4; D uncertain. CDR1 is WNHNN and CDR2 is SYGVQD in the germline V gene (reference sequence). The V gene lost 3 bases and the J gene lost 6 bases, with 6 bases spanning the gap. This CDR3 comprises 12 residues. The CDR3 DNA follows: TGCGCCAGCAGTGACGGGTTAAACATTCAGTACTTC. It is translated as CASSDGLNIQYF.

This clonotype has only a few counts. This chain joins TRBV6-2 or TRBV6-3 and TRBJ2-1; weak D call: TRBD2 (5 bases). The germline V gene has CDR1 MNHEY and CDR2 SVGEGT. V was clipped by 2 bases and J by 0 bases, with 14 bases between them. CDR3 length: 17 amino acids. This chain's CDR3 is CASSYVRGKNSYNEQFF. As DNA, the CDR3 is TGTGCCAGCAGTTACGTTCGAGGGAAAAACTCCTACAATGAGCAGTTCTTC.

V gene TRBV20-1 combines with J gene TRBJ2-5, with 9 bases lining up with TRBD2. After removal of 3 bases from V and 1 base from J, the junction contained 6 bases not matched to a gene. Germline V gene sequence: CDR1 DFQATT, CDR2 SNEGSKA (reference sequence). The CDR3 is 15 amino acids. The CDR3 region has the DNA TGCAGTGCTAGCCGACTAGCGGCTATCCAAGAGACCCAGTACTTC. Protein: CSASRLAAIQETQYF.

This clonotype appeared many times. The chain uses TRBV7-9 and TRBJ2-5; 8 bases line up with TRBD1. CDR1 is SEHNR, CDR2 FQNEAQ, per germline (reference sequence). This CDR3 has 16 amino acids. The trim removed 1 base at V and 3 bases at J, leaving 7 bases unmatched. This CDR3 reads CASSLVRTGRKETQYF. The CDR3 DNA reads TGTGCCAGCAGCTTAGTGCGGACAGGGAGGAAAGAGACCCAGTACTTC.